The 5 T cell receptor beta chains reported below all come from one sample, sequenced in a study of Graves' ophthalmopathy and Graves' hyperthyroidism. Using RNA transcripts, the TCR beta CDR3 regions were amplified. First-round RT-PCR with HTBI primers preceded a second-round multiplex PCR. A single record per CDR3 protein comes from TCRdb applying MiXCR to the multiplex PCR reads. The table includes a few hundred thousand distinct CDR3 sequences, roughly 20% detected once. Input material: peripheral blood. Receptor source: a woman under 30 with stable Graves' hyperthyroidism.

This clonotype was seen at least ten times. The gene calls are TRBV9 and TRBJ2-7; TRBD1 is a possible D gene (8 bases). The V end lost 4 bases, the J end lost 0 bases, and 14 bases lay between the germline ends. The CDR3 spans 15 residues. Germline V gene lookup returns CDR1 SGDLS and CDR2 YYNGEE. The CDR3 DNA sequence: TGTGCCAGCAGCCCAGCGGGGACAGGCTCCTACGAGCAGTACTTC. Translated, it gives CASSPAGTGSYEQYF. Complete variable domain (other parts from reference TRBV9 and TRBJ2-7): DSGVTQTPKHLITATGQRVTLRCSPRSGDLSVYWYQQSLDQGLQFLIQYYNGEERAKGNILERFSAQQFPDLHSELNLSSLELGDSALYFCASSPAGTGSYEQYFGPGTRLTVT.

On this clonotype: A read error is likely, as this CDR3 ends without the conserved phenylalanine or tryptophan. The DNA is left out, because the CDR3 cannot be placed on it with certainty; the CDR3 is given as TCRdb lists it. V and J are TRBV7-9 and TRBJ2-5; the table's D call, TRBD2, has no DNA check behind it. Germline V gene lookup returns CDR1 SEHNR and CDR2 FQNEAQ (reference sequence). With termini counted, the CDR3 has 16 amino acids. The CDR3 here is CASSLAGDGPIKTQDY.

This clonotype occurred many times. V gene TRBV7-9 combines with J gene TRBJ2-3, with 13 positions matching TRBD2. The CDR3 length is 16 residues. The V and J ends lost 4 bases and 4 bases, in that order; junction bases with no gene match: 5. CDR1 and CDR2 from the germline V gene are SEHNR and FQNEAQ (reference sequence). The CDR3 nucleotides read TGTGCCAGCAGCTCGAGACTAGCGGGAGGTCCAGATACGCAGTATTTT. This sequence encodes CASSSRLAGGPDTQYF.

There are many counts of this clonotype. This chain joins TRBV12-3 or TRBV12-4 and TRBJ1-6; D may be TRBD1 (5 bases). Trimming removed 2 bases at V and 8 bases at J, with 10 bases between. The CDR3 loop spans 14 amino acids. In DNA form, the CDR3 reads TGTGCCAGCAGTTTACAGGGTCGGGATTCACCCCTCCACTTT. It translates to CASSLQGRDSPLHF.

This clonotype was seen many times. The chain has TRBV12-3 or TRBV12-4 and TRBJ1-1; TRBD1 is a possible D gene (5 bases). CDR3 length: 15 amino acids. Trimming removed 4 bases from V and 3 bases from J, with 15 bases in between. DNA for the CDR3: TGTGCCAGCAGTTCGCCGACATTGGGGGACACTGAAGCTTTCTTT. This sequence encodes CASSSPTLGDTEAFF.